This TCR beta chain derives from a study of blood T cell repertoires in COVID-19. CDR3 length equals 15 residues. V shed 2 bases and J shed 1 base, with 11 bases lying between them. Germline V gene sequence: CDR1 SGHTA, CDR2 FQGTGA. Produced via immunoSEQ multiplex PCR; TCRdb's table is partial and in-frame only. This sample has roughly 97,000 clones, with just under 85% found just once. This receptor was taken from a man in his 70s with acute or convalescent COVID-19. Input material: peripheral blood. V usage is TRBV7-3 and J usage is TRBJ1-1; perhaps TRBD1 as D (5 bases). The DNA for the CDR3 is TGTGCCAGCAGCTTAGGCGGCAGGGCGAACACTGAAGCTTTCTTT. Translated: CASSLGGRANTEAFF.